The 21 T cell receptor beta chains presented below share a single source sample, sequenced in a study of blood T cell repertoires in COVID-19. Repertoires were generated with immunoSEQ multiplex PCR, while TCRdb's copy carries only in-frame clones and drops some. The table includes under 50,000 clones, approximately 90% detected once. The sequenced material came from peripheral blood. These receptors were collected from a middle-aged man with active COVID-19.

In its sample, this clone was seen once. The CDR3 sequence: CASSSGQLAGETQYF. The CDR3 DNA follows: TGTGCCAGCAGCTCAGGACAGCTCGCTGGGGAGACCCAGTACTTC. The gene calls are TRBV5-4 and TRBJ2-5; D perhaps matches TRBD1 (6 bases). This CDR3 region has 15 residues. V was clipped by 3 bases and J by 5 bases, with 17 bases between them. Per the germline V gene, CDR1 is SGHNT and CDR2 is YYREEE (reference sequence).

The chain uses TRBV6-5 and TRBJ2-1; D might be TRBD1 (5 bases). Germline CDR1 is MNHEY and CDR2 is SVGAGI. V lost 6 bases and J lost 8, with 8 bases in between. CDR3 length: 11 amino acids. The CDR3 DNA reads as TGTGCCAGCAGCCAGGGCTATGAGCAGTTCTTC. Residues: CASSQGYEQFF.

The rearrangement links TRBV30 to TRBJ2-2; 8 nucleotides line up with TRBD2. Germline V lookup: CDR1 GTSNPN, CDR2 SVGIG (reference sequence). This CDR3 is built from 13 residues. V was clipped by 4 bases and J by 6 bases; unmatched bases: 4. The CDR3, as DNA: TGTGCCTGGACCGGGGGGGGATCCGGGGAGCTGTTTTTT. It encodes CAWTGGGSGELFF.

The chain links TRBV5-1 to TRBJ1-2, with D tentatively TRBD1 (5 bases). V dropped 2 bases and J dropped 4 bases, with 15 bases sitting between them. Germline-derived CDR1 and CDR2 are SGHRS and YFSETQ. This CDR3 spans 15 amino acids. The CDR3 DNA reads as TGCGCCAGCAGCTTAGGGGTGGCAGGAGCCTATGGCTACACCTTC. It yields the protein CASSLGVAGAYGYTF. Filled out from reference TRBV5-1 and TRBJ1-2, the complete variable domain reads KAGVTQTPRYLIKTRGQQVTLSCSPISGHRSVSWYQQTPGQGLQFLFEYFSETQRNKGNFPGRFSGRQFSNSRSEMNVSTLELGDSALYLCASSLGVAGAYGYTFGSGTRLTVV.

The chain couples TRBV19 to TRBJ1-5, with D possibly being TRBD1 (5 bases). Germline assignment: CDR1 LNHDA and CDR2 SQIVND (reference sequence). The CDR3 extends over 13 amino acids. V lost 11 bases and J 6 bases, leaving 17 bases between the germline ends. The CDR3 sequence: CASTGLIAQPQHF. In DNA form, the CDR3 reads TGTGCCTCAACGGGACTTATAGCTCAGCCCCAGCATTTT. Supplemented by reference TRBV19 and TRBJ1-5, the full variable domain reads DGGITQSPKYLFRKEGQNVTLSCEQNLNHDAMYWYRQDPGQGLRLIYYSQIVNDFQKGDIAEGYSVSREKKESFPLTVTSAQKNPTAFYLCASTGLIAQPQHFGDGTRLSIL.

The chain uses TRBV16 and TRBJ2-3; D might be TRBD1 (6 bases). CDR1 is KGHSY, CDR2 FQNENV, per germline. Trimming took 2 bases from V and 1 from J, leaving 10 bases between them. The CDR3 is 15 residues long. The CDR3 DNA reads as TGTGCCAGCAGCCAAAGCAGGGGTGGCACAGATACGCAGTATTTT. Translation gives CASSQSRGGTDTQYF.

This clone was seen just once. The CDR3 here is CASSPVKAGSNNTNTQYF. In DNA form, the CDR3 reads TGCGCCAGCAGCCCCGTTAAAGCGGGGAGCAACAACACGAATACGCAGTATTTT. The chain uses TRBV5-1 and TRBJ2-3; 7 bases line up with TRBD2. Trimming cost V 4 bases and J 7 bases; bases outside gene matches: 21. Per germline, CDR1 SGHRS and CDR2 YFSETQ. The CDR3 is 18 residues long. Full variable domain (remainder filled in from reference TRBV5-1 and TRBJ2-3): KAGVTQTPRYLIKTRGQQVTLSCSPISGHRSVSWYQQTPGQGLQFLFEYFSETQRNKGNFPGRFSGRQFSNSRSEMNVSTLELGDSALYLCASSPVKAGSNNTNTQYFGPGTRLTVL.

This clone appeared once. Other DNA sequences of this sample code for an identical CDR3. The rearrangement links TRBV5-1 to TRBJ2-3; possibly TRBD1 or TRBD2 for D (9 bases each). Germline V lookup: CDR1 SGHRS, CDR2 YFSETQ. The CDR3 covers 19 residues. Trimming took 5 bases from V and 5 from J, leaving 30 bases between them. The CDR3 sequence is CASSFRTGAAGGPGDTQYF. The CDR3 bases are TGCGCCAGCAGTTTCCGGACAGGGGCGGCGGGGGGGCCGGGAGATACGCAGTATTTT.

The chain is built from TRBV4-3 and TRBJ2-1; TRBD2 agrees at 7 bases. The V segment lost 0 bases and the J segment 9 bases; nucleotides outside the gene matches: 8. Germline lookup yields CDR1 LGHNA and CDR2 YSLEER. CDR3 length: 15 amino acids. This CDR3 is CASSQDGSGKIEQFF. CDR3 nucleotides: TGCGCCAGCAGCCAAGATGGGAGCGGGAAAATTGAGCAGTTCTTC.

The CDR3 sequence is CASTELAGEPYEQYF. As DNA, the CDR3 is TGTGCCAGCACCGAGCTAGCGGGGGAGCCCTACGAGCAGTACTTC. The V gene is TRBV6-5, the J gene TRBJ2-7; 10 bases are shared with TRBD2. There are 15 residues in the CDR3. CDR1 MNHEY and CDR2 SVGAGI come from the germline V gene. The trim removed 7 bases at V and 2 bases at J, leaving 8 bases unmatched.

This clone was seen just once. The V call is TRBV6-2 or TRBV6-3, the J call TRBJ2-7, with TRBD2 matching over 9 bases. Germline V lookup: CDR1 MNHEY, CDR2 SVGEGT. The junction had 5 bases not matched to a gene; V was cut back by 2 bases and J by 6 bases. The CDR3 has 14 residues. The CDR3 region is CASSYGGRAGEQYF. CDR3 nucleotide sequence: TGTGCCAGCAGTTACGGCGGGAGGGCCGGCGAGCAGTACTTC.

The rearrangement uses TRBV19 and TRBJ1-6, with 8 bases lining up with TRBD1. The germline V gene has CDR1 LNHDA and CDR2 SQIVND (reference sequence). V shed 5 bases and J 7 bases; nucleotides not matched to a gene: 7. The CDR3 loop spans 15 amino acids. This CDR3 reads CASSARQGTNSPLHF. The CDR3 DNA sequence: TGTGCCAGTAGTGCCCGACAGGGGACCAATTCACCCCTCCACTTT.

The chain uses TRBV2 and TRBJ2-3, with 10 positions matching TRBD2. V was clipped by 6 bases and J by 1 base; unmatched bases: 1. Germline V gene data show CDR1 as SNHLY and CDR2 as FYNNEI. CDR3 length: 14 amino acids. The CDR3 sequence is CASRLAGGTDTQYF. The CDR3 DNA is TGTGCCAGCAGGCTAGCGGGGGGCACAGATACGCAGTATTTT.

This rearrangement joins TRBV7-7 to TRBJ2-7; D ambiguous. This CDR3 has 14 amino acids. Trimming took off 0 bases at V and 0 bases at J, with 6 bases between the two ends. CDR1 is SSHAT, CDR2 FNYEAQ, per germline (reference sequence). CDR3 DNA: TGTGCCAGCAGCTTAGCGGCAGACTCCTACGAGCAGTACTTC. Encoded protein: CASSLAADSYEQYF.

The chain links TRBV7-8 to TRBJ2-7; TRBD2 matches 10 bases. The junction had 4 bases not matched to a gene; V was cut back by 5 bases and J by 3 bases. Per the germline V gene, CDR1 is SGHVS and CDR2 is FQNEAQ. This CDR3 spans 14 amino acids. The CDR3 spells CASSRTSGIYEQYF. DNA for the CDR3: TGTGCCAGCAGCCGGACTAGCGGAATCTACGAGCAGTACTTC.

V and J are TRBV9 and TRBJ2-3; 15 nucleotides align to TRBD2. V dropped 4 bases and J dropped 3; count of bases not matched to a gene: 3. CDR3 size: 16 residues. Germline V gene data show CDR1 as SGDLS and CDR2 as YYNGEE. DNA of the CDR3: TGTGCCAGCAGCAGCGGACTAGCGGGGGGGACAGATACGCAGTATTTT. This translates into CASSSGLAGGTDTQYF.

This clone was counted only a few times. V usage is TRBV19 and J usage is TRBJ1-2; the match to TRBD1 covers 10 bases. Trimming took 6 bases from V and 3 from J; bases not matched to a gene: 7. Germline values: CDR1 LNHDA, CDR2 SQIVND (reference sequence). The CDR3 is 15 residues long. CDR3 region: CASSAGTGVDYGYTF. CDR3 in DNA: TGTGCCAGTAGCGCCGGGACAGGGGTTGACTATGGCTACACCTTC. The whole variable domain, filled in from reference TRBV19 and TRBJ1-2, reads DGGITQSPKYLFRKEGQNVTLSCEQNLNHDAMYWYRQDPGQGLRLIYYSQIVNDFQKGDIAEGYSVSREKKESFPLTVTSAQKNPTAFYLCASSAGTGVDYGYTFGSGTRLTVV.

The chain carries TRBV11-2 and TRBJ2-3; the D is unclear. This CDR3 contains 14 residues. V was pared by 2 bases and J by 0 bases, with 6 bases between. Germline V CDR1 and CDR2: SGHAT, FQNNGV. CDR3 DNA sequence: TGTGCCAGCAGCTTAAAGACTAGCACAGATACGCAGTATTTT. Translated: CASSLKTSTDTQYF.

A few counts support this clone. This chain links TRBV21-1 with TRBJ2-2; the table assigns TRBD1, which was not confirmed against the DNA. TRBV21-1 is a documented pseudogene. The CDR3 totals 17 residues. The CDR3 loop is CASSKGGGGTGGLELFF. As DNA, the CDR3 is TGTGCCAGCAGCAAAGGAGGAGGAGGGACAGGGGGCCTGGAGCTGTTTTTT.

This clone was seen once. Written as DNA, the CDR3 is TGTGCCAGCAGCCTTACAGGGGTTGAGCAGTTCTTC. Encoded protein: CASSLTGVEQFF. The chain is built from TRBV3-1 (or the pseudogene TRBV3-2) and TRBJ2-1; TRBD1 agrees at 7 bases. Germline V gene sequence: CDR1 LGHDT, CDR2 YNNKEL (reference sequence). CDR3 length: 12 amino acids. Unmatched junction bases numbered 3, after V lost 4 bases and J lost 9 bases.

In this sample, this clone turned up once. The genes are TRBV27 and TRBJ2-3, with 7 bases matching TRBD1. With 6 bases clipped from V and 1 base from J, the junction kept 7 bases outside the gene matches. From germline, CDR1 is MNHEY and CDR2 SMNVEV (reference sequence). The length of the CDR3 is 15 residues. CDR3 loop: CASSVQGIRTDTQYF. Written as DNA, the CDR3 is TGTGCCAGCAGCGTACAGGGGATTCGCACAGATACGCAGTATTTT.